The 20 T cell receptor beta chains below all came from one sample that was sequenced in a study of shared T cell receptors in the human thymus. Profiled with immunoSEQ multiplex PCR; TCRdb holds only in-frame clones, not every one. The top ten clones hold roughly 0.0097% of a sample with hundreds of thousands of clones, around nine tenths of them seen once. The sample also formed part of further work on human thymus T cells.

Sequencing input: thymocytes. These receptors originate from a boy in the first two years of life with a congenital heart defect.

This clone was counted between two and nine times. The chain combines TRBV28 with TRBJ2-1, with a weak D call TRBD1 (7 bases). The CDR3 totals 16 residues. Germline CDR1 and CDR2: MDHEN and SYDVKM. Trimming took off 6 bases at V and 7 bases at J, with 22 bases between the two ends. This chain's CDR3 is CASRPPAGGSRNEQFF. The CDR3 DNA reads as TGTGCCAGCAGGCCCCCGGCAGGGGGGTCTAGAAATGAGCAGTTCTTC.

The chain recombines TRBV7-2 with TRBJ2-1, with D possibly being TRBD2 (6 bases). The V gene's germline CDR1 is SGHTA and CDR2 FQGNSA. The CDR3 runs to 15 residues. With 2 bases removed from V and 0 bases from J, the gap between germline ends came to 8 bases. Here the CDR3 reads CASSLREYSYNEQFF. Written as DNA, the CDR3 is TGTGCCAGCAGCTTACGGGAGTACTCCTACAATGAGCAGTTCTTC.

The chain couples TRBV6-1 to TRBJ1-2, with 7 positions matching TRBD1. Germline assignment: CDR1 MNHNS and CDR2 SASEGT. The CDR3 runs to 12 residues. With V trimmed by 10 bases and J by 4 bases, 6 bases remained unmatched. The CDR3 DNA sequence: TGTGCCATCCCGGGACAGTCCTATGGCTACACCTTC. It specifies CAIPGQSYGYTF.

This chain links TRBV11-2 with TRBJ2-7; 7 nucleotides match TRBD2. The germline V gene encodes CDR1 SGHAT and CDR2 FQNNGV. Losses at the gene ends were 5 bases for V and 4 bases for J; bases not matched to a gene: 14. This CDR3 has 16 residues. The CDR3 DNA reads TGTGCCAGCAGCCAGGCCGGGACTATCGCTCCGTACGAGCAGTACTTC. This encodes CASSQAGTIAPYEQYF.

The rearrangement joins TRBV19 to TRBJ2-1; TRBD2 agrees at 8 bases. Germline trimming cut 4 bases from V and 0 bases from J; bases unmatched to any gene: 5. Germline CDR1 is LNHDA and CDR2 is SQIVND (reference sequence). The CDR3 has 16 amino acids. The CDR3 here is CASSTNSGSSYNEQFF. In DNA form, the CDR3 reads TGTGCCAGTAGTACGAACAGCGGGAGCTCCTACAATGAGCAGTTCTTC.

About this clone itself: The junction departs from the called germline gene at one end, perhaps through a read error. The chain recombines TRBV5-4 with TRBJ2-2; weak D call: TRBD2 (6 bases). From germline, CDR1 is SGHNT and CDR2 YYREEE (reference sequence). The CDR3 contains 13 residues. CDR3 DNA sequence: TGTGCCAGCAGACGGGAGAACGCCGGGGAGCTGTTTTTT. The encoded protein is CASRRENAGELFF.

The rearrangement links TRBV11-3 to TRBJ2-1; 10 bases are shared with TRBD2. Germline loops: CDR1 SGHNT, CDR2 YENEEA. CDR3 length: 19 residues. The V and J ends lost 2 bases and 5 bases, in that order; junction bases with no gene match: 15. For the CDR3, the DNA is TGTGCCAGCAGCTTATCGTGCAAGCGGGAGGGTCCCCCTAACAATGAGCAGTTCTTC. Translating it yields CASSLSCKREGPPNNEQFF.

This clone was counted between two and nine times. This chain uses TRBV5-6 with TRBJ2-7; 7 bases align to TRBD1. The V and J ends lost 7 bases and 3 bases, in that order; junction bases with no gene match: 13. The CDR3 totals 15 residues. CDR1 is SGHDT, CDR2 YYEEEE, per germline. The CDR3 loop is CASGIMTGSHYEQYF. CDR3 nucleotides: TGTGCCAGCGGGATAATGACAGGGTCCCACTACGAGCAGTACTTC.

The chain joins TRBV11-2 to TRBJ2-3, with TRBD1 as a possible D gene (5 bases). Germline CDR1 reads SGHAT; CDR2 reads FQNNGV. The CDR3 runs 15 residues. Deletions cut 2 bases from V and 6 bases from J, with 15 bases between. CDR3 DNA sequence: TGTGCCAGCAGCTTATCACCCGCCAAGGGGGATACGCAGTATTTT. It is translated as CASSLSPAKGDTQYF.

This rearrangement joins TRBV4-3 to TRBJ2-6; 7 nucleotides agree with TRBD1. V was pared by 1 base and J by 2 bases, with 8 bases of the junction left unmatched. Per germline, CDR1 LGHNA and CDR2 YSLEER. The CDR3 contains 18 residues. Here the CDR3 reads CASSQGAGQAAGANVLTF. The DNA of the CDR3 is TGCGCCAGCAGCCAAGGGGCCGGACAGGCTGCTGGGGCCAACGTCCTGACTTTC.

This clone was seen just once. V is TRBV4-1 and J is TRBJ1-2; D is possibly TRBD1 (5 bases). The V gene's germline CDR1 is MGHRA and CDR2 YSYEKL. Trimming removed 1 base at V and 4 bases at J, with 10 bases between. This CDR3 contains 14 residues. The CDR3 coding sequence is TGCGCCAGCAGCCAAGGTAGGGGCGGCTATGGCTACACCTTC. Protein product: CASSQGRGGYGYTF.

This clone appeared a single time. V and J are TRBV27 and TRBJ2-7; TRBD2 matches 13 bases. V trimming: 6 bases; J trimming: 0 bases; junction bases outside the gene matches: 17. The germline V gene encodes CDR1 MNHEY and CDR2 SMNVEV (reference sequence). The length of the CDR3 is 20 residues. This chain's CDR3 is CASSLPGPTSGRQPSYEQYF. CDR3 sequence (DNA): TGTGCCAGCAGCCTGCCCGGCCCGACTAGCGGGAGGCAACCCTCCTACGAGCAGTACTTC.

The chain combines TRBV27 with TRBJ1-2; D is ambiguous. This CDR3 spans 13 amino acids. Trimming pared 6 bases from V and 5 bases from J, leaving 13 bases between. Looked up from germline, CDR1 is MNHEY and CDR2 is SMNVEV (reference sequence). The chain's CDR3 is CASRGGEPYGYTF. CDR3 bases: TGTGCCAGCAGAGGCGGGGAGCCATATGGCTACACCTTC.

The rearrangement joins TRBV9 to TRBJ2-1; tentatively, D is TRBD2 (5 bases). The V gene lost 4 bases and the J gene lost 5 bases, with 19 bases spanning the gap. Germline values: CDR1 SGDLS, CDR2 YYNGEE. This CDR3 region has 16 residues. The CDR3 reads CASSPGDGFSHNEQFF. In nucleotides, the CDR3 is TGTGCCAGCAGCCCCGGGGATGGCTTCAGCCACAATGAGCAGTTCTTC.

This clone came up once. This chain uses TRBV6-5 with TRBJ2-5; a weak D match, TRBD1 (5 bases). This CDR3 spans 14 amino acids. The germline gives CDR1 MNHEY, CDR2 SVGAGI. Trimming took 2 bases from V and 1 from J, leaving 8 bases between them. Written as DNA, the CDR3 is TGTGCCAGCAGTTACGGGGCAGCCCAAGAGACCCAGTACTTC. It specifies CASSYGAAQETQYF.

This chain uses TRBV27 with TRBJ1-1; 8 bases line up with TRBD1. The CDR3 extends over 16 amino acids. Germline V lookup: CDR1 MNHEY, CDR2 SMNVEV (reference sequence). V lost 4 bases and J lost 0; bases outside the gene matches: 7. DNA for the CDR3: TGTGCCAGCAGTTCCAGGGGGCGCGGGATGAACACTGAAGCTTTCTTT. It encodes CASSSRGRGMNTEAFF.

The V call is TRBV4-3, the J call TRBJ2-5; TRBD1 matches 7 bases. Germline V gives CDR1 LGHNA, CDR2 YSLEER. Trimming at V came to 2 bases and at J to 2 bases, leaving 8 bases not matched to a gene. The CDR3 spans 16 residues. In DNA form, the CDR3 reads TGCGCCAGCAGCCAACATATTACAGGGGTGCAAGAGACCCAGTACTTC. Translation: CASSQHITGVQETQYF.

The rearrangement joins TRBV5-1 to TRBJ2-7; 9 bases are a match to TRBD1. The CDR3 loop spans 17 amino acids. Trimming at V came to 2 bases and at J to 1 base, leaving 10 bases not matched to a gene. The germline CDR1 and CDR2 sequences are SGHRS and YFSETQ. In DNA form, the CDR3 reads TGCGCCAGCAGCTTTAAAAGGGACAGGGAAATTTCCTACGAGCAGTACTTC. It encodes CASSFKRDREISYEQYF.

The chain employs TRBV18 and TRBJ2-3, with D possibly being TRBD1 (6 bases). This CDR3 region has 14 residues. Germline values: CDR1 KGHSH, CDR2 LQKENI. V dropped 2 bases and J dropped 2 bases, with 8 bases sitting between them. In DNA form, the CDR3 reads TGTGCCAGCTCACCAGGGACACACACAGATACGCAGTATTTT. This gives the protein CASSPGTHTDTQYF.

This chain links TRBV14 with TRBJ1-5; 7 bases line up with TRBD1. After removal of 4 bases from V and 0 bases from J, the junction contained 9 bases not matched to a gene. The germline CDR1 and CDR2 sequences are SGHDN and FVKESK. CDR3 length: 17 amino acids. The CDR3 nucleotides are TGTGCCAGCAGCCTACACAGGGGCCTTTATAGCAATCAGCCCCAGCATTTT. It is translated as CASSLHRGLYSNQPQHF. Combining the CDR3 with reference TRBV14 and TRBJ1-5 gives the whole variable domain EAGVTQFPSHSVIEKGQTVTLRCDPISGHDNLYWYRRVMGKEIKFLLHFVKESKQDESGMPNNRFLAERTGGTYSTLKVQPAELEDSGVYFCASSLHRGLYSNQPQHFGDGTRLSIL.